This entry features one T cell receptor (beta chain) sequence. The antigen is undetermined. CDR3 length equals 14 residues. V lost 4 bases and J lost 3; bases outside the gene matches: 3. The germline CDR1 and CDR2 sequences are SGHNT and YYREEE (reference sequence). This entry comes from a study of tissue T cells after allogeneic stem cell transplantation. About the research overall: Viable blood and marrow gave sorted CD3+ T cells if numbers allowed. Study results and caveats: Limitations included a small, clinically heterogeneous cohort and limited sampling depth. Tissue-detected TCR repertoire was only partly captured by blood and spleen T cells. Which tissue TCRs were alloreactive or antigen-specific was not determined. Some clones might be persisting host cells.

The table came from immunoSEQ multiplex PCR; TCRdb's copy has only in-frame clones and leaves some out. Among roughly 30,000 clones, 65% to 90% were seen once, and the ten largest hold under 4.5%. This chain joins TRBV5-4 and TRBJ2-5; 10 bases map to TRBD1. Sequenced material: blood, taken before transplantation. The TCR sequence derives from a woman aged 18-49 years who later had graft-versus-host disease after an allogeneic stem cell transplant. The DNA of the CDR3 is TGTGCCAGCAGCCCGGGGACAGGGGAAGAGACCCAGTACTTC. Protein sequence: CASSPGTGEETQYF.